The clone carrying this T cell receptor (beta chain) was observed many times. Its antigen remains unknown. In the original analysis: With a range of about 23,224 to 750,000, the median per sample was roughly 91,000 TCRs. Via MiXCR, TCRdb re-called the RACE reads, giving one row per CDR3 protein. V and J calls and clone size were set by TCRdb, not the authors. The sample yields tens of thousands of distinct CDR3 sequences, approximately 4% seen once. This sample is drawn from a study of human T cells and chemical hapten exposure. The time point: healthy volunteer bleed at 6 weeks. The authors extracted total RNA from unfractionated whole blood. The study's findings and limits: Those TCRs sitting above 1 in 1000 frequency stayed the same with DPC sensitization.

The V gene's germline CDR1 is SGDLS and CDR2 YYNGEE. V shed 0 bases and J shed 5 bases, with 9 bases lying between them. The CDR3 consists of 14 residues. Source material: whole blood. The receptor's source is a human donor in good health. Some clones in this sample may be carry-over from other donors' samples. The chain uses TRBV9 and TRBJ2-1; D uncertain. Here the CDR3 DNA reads TGTGCCAGCAGCGTAGAGATGAGGAACAATGAGCAGTTCTTC. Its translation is CASSVEMRNNEQFF. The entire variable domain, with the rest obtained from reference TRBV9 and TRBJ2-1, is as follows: DSGVTQTPKHLITATGQRVTLRCSPRSGDLSVYWYQQSLDQGLQFLIQYYNGEERAKGNILERFSAQQFPDLHSELNLSSLELGDSALYFCASSVEMRNNEQFFGPGTRLTVL.